This entry lists 14 T cell receptor beta chains sequenced from one sample in a study of T-cell reconstitution after alpha-beta-depleted transplantation in children. Library preparation (for TCRbeta) was performed with unique molecular identifiers. TCRdb re-called the PCR reads with MiXCR, one entry per CDR3 protein. Of about 350,000 distinct CDR3 sequences listed, roughly 14% were seen once; the top ten hold around 4.5%. The starting material was PBMCs, obtained from the stem cell graft. The receptor set was obtained from a human donor who donated a stem cell graft to a child with Fanconi anemia.

This clonotype appeared many times. The rearrangement joins TRBV6-1 to TRBJ2-2; the D call may be TRBD1 or TRBD2 (5 bases each). This CDR3 comprises 15 residues. V lost 3 bases and J lost 3, with 11 bases in between. Germline V gives CDR1 MNHNS, CDR2 SASEGT. In DNA form, the CDR3 reads TGTGCCAGCAGTGAGGGACCACCGGACACCGGGGAGCTGTTTTTT. It specifies CASSEGPPDTGELFF.

The chain uses TRBV15 and TRBJ1-2, with D perhaps TRBD1 (5 bases). V was pared by 0 bases and J by 7 bases, with 15 bases between. This CDR3 is built from 15 residues. Germline V lookup: CDR1 LNHNV, CDR2 YYDKDF (reference sequence). The CDR3 reads CATSRDQGQGSGYTF. The CDR3, as DNA: TGTGCCACCAGCAGAGATCAGGGCCAGGGAAGTGGCTACACCTTC.

This clonotype was counted at least ten times. V is TRBV6-2 or TRBV6-3 and J is TRBJ2-7; D is perhaps TRBD1 or TRBD2 (5 bases each). The length of the CDR3 is 15 residues. Trimming pared 11 bases from V and 5 bases from J, leaving 25 bases between. The V gene's germline CDR1 is MNHEY and CDR2 SVGEGT. This CDR3 is CAGGRGDGRWDEQYF. The CDR3 nucleotides are TGTGCCGGAGGTCGAGGGGACGGCAGATGGGACGAGCAGTACTTC.

This clonotype was seen many times. The chain links TRBV10-3 to TRBJ1-2; no reliable D call. Trimming removed 3 bases from V and 2 bases from J, with 4 bases in between. CDR3 size: 12 residues. Germline CDR1 and CDR2: ENHRY and SYGVKD. The CDR3 DNA reads as TGTGCCATCAGTGACAGAAACTATGGCTACACCTTC. Translated, it gives CAISDRNYGYTF.

The J gene is TRBJ2-1, the V gene TRBV15, with 7 bases aligning to TRBD2. CDR3 length: 16 amino acids. Per the germline V gene, CDR1 is LNHNV and CDR2 is YYDKDF (reference sequence). V lost 5 bases to trimming and J lost 0 bases; unmatched junction nucleotides: 7. CDR3 region: CATSFERGGSYNEQFF. The DNA for the CDR3 is TGTGCCACCAGCTTCGAGCGGGGCGGCTCCTACAATGAGCAGTTCTTC.

The table lists this clonotype with many counts. This chain links TRBV6-1 with TRBJ1-5, with a tentative D call TRBD1 (5 bases). CDR1 MNHNS and CDR2 SASEGT come from the germline V gene. The germline V and J ends were trimmed by 4 bases and 3 bases, with 10 bases remaining between them. CDR3 length equals 14 residues. In DNA form, the CDR3 reads TGTGCCAGCAGTGCCGGGGGGACCAATCAGCCCCAGCATTTT. This translates into CASSAGGTNQPQHF.

The chain recombines TRBV20-1 with TRBJ2-2; the D gene is possibly TRBD1 (5 bases). This CDR3 has 14 amino acids. Trimming left V 6 bases short and J 4 bases short, with 15 bases between. From germline, CDR1 is DFQATT and CDR2 SNEGSKA (reference sequence). CDR3 sequence reads: CSAGAQGATGELFF. The DNA of the CDR3 is TGCAGTGCAGGGGCCCAAGGAGCCACCGGGGAGCTGTTTTTT.

The chain employs TRBV7-2 and TRBJ2-5; a possible D gene is TRBD2 (6 bases). The CDR3 totals 14 residues. The germline V and J ends were trimmed by 8 bases and 2 bases, with 15 bases remaining between them. Germline-derived CDR1 and CDR2 are SGHTA and FQGNSA. The CDR3 DNA reads TGTGCCAGCGCGCGGGGTGGGTTACAAGAGACCCAGTACTTC. It codes for CASARGGLQETQYF.

The sample holds many counts of this clonotype. The chain carries TRBV21-1 and TRBJ2-7; the table gives TRBD1 as D, unverified against the DNA. TRBV21-1 represents a pseudogene. This CDR3 spans 12 amino acids. DNA of the CDR3: TGTGCCAGCGAGGACAGCTTCGGGGAGCAGTACGTC. Protein: CASEDSFGEQYV.

The genes are TRBV4-3 and TRBJ1-6; no firm D call. The CDR3 sequence is 15 residues long. V was cut by 1 base and J by 6 bases, with 10 bases left in between. CDR1 is LGHNA and CDR2 is YSLEER in the germline V gene. The CDR3 DNA reads as TGCGCCAGCAGCCAAGTCGGAGGCCTTAATTCACCCCTCCACTTT. Translating it yields CASSQVGGLNSPLHF.

The rearrangement joins TRBV10-2 to TRBJ2-3; 12 bases are a match to TRBD1. The CDR3 has 16 amino acids. Germline CDR1 and CDR2: WSHSY and SAAADI. Unmatched junction bases numbered 12, after V lost 6 bases and J lost 8 bases. The CDR3 nucleotides read TGCGCCAGCAGGATGGGACAGGGGGCGTTAAAGACTACGCAGTATTTT. It codes for CASRMGQGALKTTQYF.

This clonotype occurred a few times. V usage is TRBV4-3 and J usage is TRBJ2-1; weak D call: TRBD2 (5 bases). CDR3 size: 15 residues. Germline V lookup: CDR1 LGHNA, CDR2 YSLEER. V was pared by 0 bases and J by 5 bases, with 11 bases between. CDR3 sequence (DNA): TGCGCCAGCAGCCAAGAGCGGGCCCCAAACAATGAGCAGTTCTTC. Residues: CASSQERAPNNEQFF.

This chain links TRBV6-2 or TRBV6-3 with TRBJ2-3; D may be TRBD2 (5 bases). Germline CDR1 MNHEY, CDR2 SVGEGT. The CDR3 contains 15 residues. V gave up 6 bases and J gave up 3 bases, with 16 bases separating them. CDR3 DNA sequence: TGTGCCAGCAGGACGACTACTTTTCTAACAGATACGCAGTATTTT. Protein: CASRTTTFLTDTQYF.

In the case of this clonotype: One end of the junction varies from germline; a read error may be responsible. The chain carries TRBV14 and TRBJ1-3; possible D gene TRBD1, 5 bases. The CDR3 has 12 residues. Germline CDR1 reads SGHDN; CDR2 reads FVKESK. CDR3 amino acids: CTSSLTRDGIYF. In nucleotides, the CDR3 is TGTACCAGCAGCTTAACCCGGGACGGGATATATTTT.